The 24 T cell receptor beta chains below come from one sample, sequenced in a study of cytomegalovirus exposure and HLA in healthy donors. Both 60 Vbeta primers and 13 Jbeta primers went into the PCR. This table comes from immunoSEQ multiplex PCR, and its TCRdb copy is limited to in-frame clones, with some not included. This table has 100,000 to 150,000 clones, more than 8% appearing once. Sequencing was performed on PBMCs. The receptor source for this set is a man aged 35 to 55 in good health and CMV-seronegative.

The V gene is TRBV10-3, the J gene TRBJ1-5, with TRBD1 as a possible D gene (6 bases). Trimming removed 4 bases at V and 5 bases at J, with 12 bases between. The CDR3 loop spans 14 amino acids. Germline loops: CDR1 ENHRY, CDR2 SYGVKD. The CDR3 DNA reads as TGTGCCATCAGTGTAGAAGGGGGTGATCAGCCCCAGCATTTT. Translation: CAISVEGGDQPQHF.

V and J are TRBV11-3 and TRBJ2-1, with 11 bases lining up with TRBD2. This CDR3 contains 16 residues. The V segment lost 5 bases and the J segment 6 bases; nucleotides outside the gene matches: 9. Per the germline V gene, CDR1 is SGHNT and CDR2 is YENEEA. The CDR3 here is CASSVSTSGGANEQFF. CDR3 DNA sequence: TGTGCCAGCAGCGTATCAACTAGCGGGGGAGCCAATGAGCAGTTCTTC.

This sequence joins TRBV10-1 and TRBJ1-1; 7 positions agree with TRBD1. Germline loops: CDR1 WNHNN, CDR2 SYGVQD (reference sequence). Unmatched junction bases numbered 4, after V lost 5 bases and J lost 1 base. The CDR3 consists of 14 residues. The CDR3 DNA reads TGCGCCAGCAGTAAAGACAGGGCGAACACTGAAGCTTTCTTT. It specifies CASSKDRANTEAFF.

The rearrangement joins TRBV5-4 to TRBJ1-1; D remains unclear. The CDR3 spans 13 residues. The germline gives CDR1 SGHNT, CDR2 YYREEE (reference sequence). Trimming left V 2 bases short and J 4 bases short, with 9 bases between. The CDR3 here is CASSFTPGTEAFF. As DNA, the CDR3 is TGTGCCAGCAGCTTTACACCTGGCACTGAAGCTTTCTTT. The variable domain in full, with the rest retrieved from reference TRBV5-4 and TRBJ1-1, is ETGVTQSPTHLIKTRGQQVTLRCSSQSGHNTVSWYQQALGQGPQFIFQYYREEENGRGNFPPRFSGLQFPNYSSELNVNALELDDSALYLCASSFTPGTEAFFGQGTRLTVV.

This clone was detected a few times. This sequence joins TRBV6-5 and TRBJ1-4; a weak D match, TRBD1 (5 bases). This CDR3 is built from 16 residues. V gave up 0 bases and J gave up 4 bases, with 12 bases separating them. Germline CDR1 is MNHEY and CDR2 is SVGAGI. The CDR3 nucleotides read TGTGCCAGCAGTTACTCGATAGGGCAGGGTAATGAAAAACTGTTTTTT. Translation gives CASSYSIGQGNEKLFF.

In its sample, this clone was seen a few times. The chain is built from TRBV9 and TRBJ2-5, with 10 bases lining up with TRBD2. The CDR3 length is 18 residues. The J segment lost 3 bases and the V segment lost 2 bases, leaving 13 bases of the junction unmatched. In germline, CDR1 is SGDLS, CDR2 YYNGEE. The CDR3 loop is CASSVSWASGGAEETQYF. The CDR3 region has the DNA TGTGCCAGCAGCGTGAGTTGGGCCAGCGGGGGGGCAGAAGAGACCCAGTACTTC.

This clone came up a few times. This rearrangement joins TRBV7-9 to TRBJ2-3, with D perhaps matching TRBD2 (6 bases). Trimming stripped 5 bases from V and 2 bases from J, with 14 bases between. The CDR3 loop spans 15 amino acids. Germline V gene sequence: CDR1 SEHNR, CDR2 FQNEAQ (reference sequence). CDR3 coding DNA: TGTGCCAGCAGCCGGAGGGGCGGGGTCACAGATACGCAGTATTTT. Its translation: CASSRRGGVTDTQYF. Full variable domain (missing parts from reference TRBV7-9 and TRBJ2-3): DTGVSQNPRHKITKRGQNVTFRCDPISEHNRLYWYRQTLGQGPEFLTYFQNEAQLEKSRLLSDRFSAERPKGSFSTLEIQRTEQGDSAMYLCASSRRGGVTDTQYFGPGTRLTVL.

The chain recombines TRBV7-9 with TRBJ2-4; D is unclear. The germline V gene has CDR1 SEHNR and CDR2 FQNEAQ (reference sequence). The CDR3 loop spans 12 amino acids. V was shortened by 1 base and J by 5 bases, with 3 bases between the two germline ends. CDR3 loop: CASSLGQNIQYF. In nucleotides, the CDR3 is TGTGCCAGCAGCTTAGGGCAAAACATTCAGTACTTC.

The chain uses TRBV9 and TRBJ1-2; maybe TRBD1 (6 bases). The CDR3 spans 17 residues. Per germline, CDR1 SGDLS and CDR2 YYNGEE. Trimming left V 0 bases short and J 4 bases short, with 19 bases between. CDR3 DNA sequence: TGTGCCAGCAGCGTAGGGATTTCGGGGGGCGCAGGCTATGGCTACACCTTC. Its protein is CASSVGISGGAGYGYTF.

Judged by abundance, this clone is large. The same CDR3 is also encoded by other DNA sequences in this sample. V and J are TRBV6-4 and TRBJ2-2; tentative D call: TRBD2 (6 bases). Germline V gene data show CDR1 as MRHNA and CDR2 as SNTAGT. V lost 3 bases to trimming and J lost 1 base, with 9 bases between them. The CDR3 extends over 15 amino acids. The CDR3 spells CASSEGSGNTGELFF. The CDR3, as DNA: TGTGCCAGCAGTGAAGGTAGCGGGAACACCGGGGAGCTGTTTTTT.

The rearrangement uses TRBV5-4 and TRBJ2-7; possible D gene TRBD2, 5 bases. The V and J ends lost 4 bases and 4 bases respectively, with 12 bases between them. The CDR3 runs to 13 residues. The germline V gene encodes CDR1 SGHNT and CDR2 YYREEE (reference sequence). The chain's CDR3 is CASSLDGGYEQYF. In DNA form, the CDR3 reads TGTGCCAGCAGCCTGGACGGAGGATACGAGCAGTACTTC.

The rearrangement links TRBV28 to TRBJ1-2, with 9 bases identical to TRBD1. The CDR3 length is 14 residues. The V segment lost 4 bases and the J segment 3 bases; nucleotides outside the gene matches: 3. Germline values: CDR1 MDHEN, CDR2 SYDVKM. The CDR3 DNA sequence: TGTGCCAGCAGTTCGACAGGGGGTTACTATGGCTACACCTTC. It encodes CASSSTGGYYGYTF.

The CDR3 nucleotides are TGTGCCAGCAAACCGGACAGCGACGCCTACGAGCAGTACTTC. Its translation: CASKPDSDAYEQYF. The chain recombines TRBV6-5 with TRBJ2-7; D may be TRBD1 (6 bases). Trimming removed 7 bases from V and 2 bases from J, with 15 bases in between. Germline values: CDR1 MNHEY, CDR2 SVGAGI. The CDR3 is 14 residues long.

In DNA, the CDR3 is TGTGCCAGCAGCGGGGGACAGGGGGCTGTTGAAGCTTTCTTT. It encodes CASSGGQGAVEAFF. The genes are TRBV13 and TRBJ1-1; TRBD1 matches at 12 bases. V was pared by 5 bases and J by 7 bases, with 5 bases of the junction left unmatched. The CDR3 consists of 14 residues. CDR1 is PRHDT, CDR2 FYEKMQ, per germline (reference sequence).

The V and J genes are TRBV7-9 and TRBJ2-2; 8 bases are shared with TRBD2. Germline trimming cut 11 bases from V and 3 bases from J; bases unmatched to any gene: 8. The length of the CDR3 is 14 residues. Germline CDR1 is SEHNR and CDR2 is FQNEAQ (reference sequence). The CDR3 spells CAGGGLVDTGELFF. The CDR3 region has the DNA TGTGCCGGAGGGGGACTAGTGGACACCGGGGAGCTGTTTTTT. Supplemented by reference TRBV7-9 and TRBJ2-2, the full variable domain reads DTGVSQNPRHKITKRGQNVTFRCDPISEHNRLYWYRQTLGQGPEFLTYFQNEAQLEKSRLLSDRFSAERPKGSFSTLEIQRTEQGDSAMYLCAGGGLVDTGELFFGEGSRLTVL.

This clone turned up a few times. The genes are TRBV15 and TRBJ1-1, with 7 nucleotides matching TRBD1. Trimming at V came to 2 bases and at J to 2 bases, leaving 5 bases not matched to a gene. The germline V gene encodes CDR1 LNHNV and CDR2 YYDKDF (reference sequence). CDR3 length: 15 residues. Here the CDR3 reads CATSRNRGDNTEAFF. DNA for the CDR3: TGTGCCACCAGCAGAAACAGGGGAGACAACACTGAAGCTTTCTTT.

This clone was counted a few times. This chain links TRBV6-1 with TRBJ1-4; 7 bases agree with TRBD1. The length of the CDR3 is 13 residues. After removal of 11 bases from V and 2 bases from J, the junction contained 5 bases not matched to a gene. Germline CDR1 reads MNHNS; CDR2 reads SASEGT. CDR3 DNA sequence: TGTGCCCACAAGGGGGCGACTAATGAAAAACTGTTTTTT. It encodes CAHKGATNEKLFF.

This chain connects TRBV2 to TRBJ2-3; tentatively, D is TRBD2 (7 bases). The CDR3 totals 13 residues. With 6 bases removed from V and 4 bases from J, the gap between germline ends came to 11 bases. Germline CDR1 and CDR2: SNHLY and FYNNEI. The CDR3 sequence is CASRGGRADTQYF. Written as DNA, the CDR3 is TGTGCCAGCAGGGGGGGGCGGGCAGATACGCAGTATTTT.

The table lists this clone with a few counts. The chain recombines TRBV27 with TRBJ2-6; D may be TRBD2 (6 bases). V was clipped by 6 bases and J by 2 bases, with 14 bases between them. Germline CDR1 MNHEY, CDR2 SMNVEV (reference sequence). There are 16 residues in the CDR3. The CDR3 region is CASRQTLAAGANVLTF. The CDR3 DNA is TGTGCCAGCAGGCAAACCTTAGCGGCTGGGGCCAACGTCCTGACTTTC.

This clone has a handful of counts. This rearrangement joins TRBV29-1 to TRBJ2-1, with no clear D. Trimming cost V 4 bases and J 4 bases, with 11 bases left between them. Germline V gives CDR1 SQVTM, CDR2 ANQGSEA. The CDR3 sequence is 13 residues long. The CDR3 DNA is TGCAGCGTTGGTGTTCAACTTTACAATGAGCAGTTCTTC. Encoded protein: CSVGVQLYNEQFF.

This clone has just a few counts. This sequence joins TRBV5-4 and TRBJ2-3, with 13 bases matching TRBD2. Trimming removed 1 base from V and 0 bases from J; junction bases left unmatched: 5. From germline, CDR1 is SGHNT and CDR2 YYREEE (reference sequence). This CDR3 is 18 amino acids long. CDR3 region: CASSLRLAGGSSTDTQYF. CDR3 bases: TGTGCCAGCAGCTTGAGACTAGCGGGGGGCTCCAGCACAGATACGCAGTATTTT. Based on the CDR3 plus reference TRBV5-4 and TRBJ2-3, the full variable domain is ETGVTQSPTHLIKTRGQQVTLRCSSQSGHNTVSWYQQALGQGPQFIFQYYREEENGRGNFPPRFSGLQFPNYSSELNVNALELDDSALYLCASSLRLAGGSSTDTQYFGPGTRLTVL.

The CDR3 DNA reads as TGTGCCAGCAGTGATCGGGGGAGGGGAGATTCACCCCTCCACTTT. Encoded protein: CASSDRGRGDSPLHF. The gene calls are TRBV2 and TRBJ1-6, with a tentative D call TRBD1 (5 bases). Trimming took 3 bases from V and 8 from J, leaving 14 bases between them. CDR3 length: 15 residues. Germline lookup yields CDR1 SNHLY and CDR2 FYNNEI.

This chain uses TRBV19 with TRBJ1-5; TRBD1 aligns across 11 bases. After removal of 4 bases from V and 6 bases from J, the junction contained 5 bases not matched to a gene. This CDR3 spans 15 amino acids. From germline, CDR1 is LNHDA and CDR2 SQIVND (reference sequence). DNA of the CDR3: TGTGCCAGTAGTAGCGGACAGGGGGCATTTCAGCCCCAGCATTTT. Translation: CASSSGQGAFQPQHF.

In its sample, this clone was seen a few times. This chain links TRBV14 with TRBJ1-2; D may be TRBD1 (5 bases). The CDR3 loop spans 14 amino acids. Germline CDR1 and CDR2: SGHDN and FVKESK. V lost 3 bases and J lost 10, with 18 bases in between. CDR3 DNA sequence: TGTGCCAGCAGCCAGGCCGGACACTTGAGAGTCTACACCTTC. This translates into CASSQAGHLRVYTF. The whole variable domain, filled in from reference TRBV14 and TRBJ1-2, reads EAGVTQFPSHSVIEKGQTVTLRCDPISGHDNLYWYRRVMGKEIKFLLHFVKESKQDESGMPNNRFLAERTGGTYSTLKVQPAELEDSGVYFCASSQAGHLRVYTFGSGTRLTVV.